This T cell receptor (beta chain) derives from a study of blood T cell repertoires in COVID-19. Across the study: There were acute and convalescent COVID-19 samples, and they came from the United States, Italy and Spain. The cDNA or gDNA used as material had been derived from T cells, B-cell-depleted T cells, or PBMCs.

Study processing details: Reference gene primer amplification yielded estimated nucleated cell counts. The method was immunoSEQ multiplex PCR; TCRdb's version includes in-frame clones alone and lacks a portion of them. The V and J calls and clone size are taken from that table; D and trimming were inferred from the DNA. The data show around 150,000 clones, with more than 75% seen just once and around 4.4% held by the top ten. V dropped 3 bases and J dropped 0 bases, with 13 bases sitting between them. CDR1 SGHRS and CDR2 YFSETQ come from the germline V gene. The CDR3 sequence is 16 residues long. The receptor's source is a man in his sixties with acute or convalescent COVID-19. The sample was peripheral blood. The gene calls are TRBV5-1 and TRBJ1-3, with TRBD1 as a possible D gene (5 bases). The CDR3 is CASSSLWGPSGNTIYF. CDR3 coding DNA: TGCGCCAGCAGCTCCCTCTGGGGCCCCTCTGGAAACACCATATATTTT. The full variable domain, rest sourced from reference TRBV5-1 and TRBJ1-3, is KAGVTQTPRYLIKTRGQQVTLSCSPISGHRSVSWYQQTPGQGLQFLFEYFSETQRNKGNFPGRFSGRQFSNSRSEMNVSTLELGDSALYLCASSSLWGPSGNTIYFGEGSWLTVV.